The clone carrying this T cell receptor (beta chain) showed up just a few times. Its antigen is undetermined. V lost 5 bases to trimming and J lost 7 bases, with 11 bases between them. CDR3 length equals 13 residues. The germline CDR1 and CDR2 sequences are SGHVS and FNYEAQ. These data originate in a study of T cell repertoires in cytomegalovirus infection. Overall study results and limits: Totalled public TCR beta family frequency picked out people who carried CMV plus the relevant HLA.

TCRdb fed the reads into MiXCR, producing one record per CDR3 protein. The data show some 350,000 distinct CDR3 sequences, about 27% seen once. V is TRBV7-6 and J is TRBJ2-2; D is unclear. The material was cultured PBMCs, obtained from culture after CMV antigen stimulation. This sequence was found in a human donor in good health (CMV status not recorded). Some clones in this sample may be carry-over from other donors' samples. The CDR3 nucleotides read TGTGCCAGCAGCACCCGACACGGCGGGGAGCTGTTTTTT. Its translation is CASSTRHGGELFF.